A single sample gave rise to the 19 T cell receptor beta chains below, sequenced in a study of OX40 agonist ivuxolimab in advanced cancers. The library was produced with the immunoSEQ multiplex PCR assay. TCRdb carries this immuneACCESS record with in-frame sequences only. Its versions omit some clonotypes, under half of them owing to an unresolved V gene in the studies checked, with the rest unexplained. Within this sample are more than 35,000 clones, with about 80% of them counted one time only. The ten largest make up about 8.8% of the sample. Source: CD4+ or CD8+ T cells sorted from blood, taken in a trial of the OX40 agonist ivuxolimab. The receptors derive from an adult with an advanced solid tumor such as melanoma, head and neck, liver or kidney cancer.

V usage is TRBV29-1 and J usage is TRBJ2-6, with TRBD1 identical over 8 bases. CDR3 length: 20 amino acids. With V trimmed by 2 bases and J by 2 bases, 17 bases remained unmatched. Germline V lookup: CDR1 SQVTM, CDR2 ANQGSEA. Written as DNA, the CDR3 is TGCAGCGTTGAATCCCGGGACAGGTATGAGCCGGTGCCTGGGGCCAACGTCCTGACTTTC. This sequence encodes CSVESRDRYEPVPGANVLTF.

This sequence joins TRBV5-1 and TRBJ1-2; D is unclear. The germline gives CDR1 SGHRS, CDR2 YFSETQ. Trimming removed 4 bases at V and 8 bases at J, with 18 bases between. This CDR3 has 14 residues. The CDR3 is CASSPEGVTEGYTF. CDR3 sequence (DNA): TGCGCCAGCAGCCCGGAGGGCGTCACGGAAGGCTACACCTTC.

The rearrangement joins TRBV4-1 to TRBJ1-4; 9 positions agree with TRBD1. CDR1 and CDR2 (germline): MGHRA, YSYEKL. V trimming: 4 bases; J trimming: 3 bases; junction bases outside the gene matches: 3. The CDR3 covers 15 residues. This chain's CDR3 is CASSPGQGSNEKLFF. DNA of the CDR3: TGCGCCAGCAGCCCGGGACAGGGATCTAATGAAAAACTGTTTTTT.

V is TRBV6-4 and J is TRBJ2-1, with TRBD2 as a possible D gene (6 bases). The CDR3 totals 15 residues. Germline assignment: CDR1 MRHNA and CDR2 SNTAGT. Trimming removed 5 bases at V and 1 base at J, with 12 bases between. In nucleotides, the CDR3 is TGTGCCAGCAGTACCTCTAGCGCATCCTACAATGAGCAGTTCTTC. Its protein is CASSTSSASYNEQFF.

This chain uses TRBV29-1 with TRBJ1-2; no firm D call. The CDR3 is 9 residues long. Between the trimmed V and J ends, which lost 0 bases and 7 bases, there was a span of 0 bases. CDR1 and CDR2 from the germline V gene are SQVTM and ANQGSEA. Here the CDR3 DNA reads TGCAGCGTTGAAGATGGCTACACCTTC. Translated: CSVEDGYTF.

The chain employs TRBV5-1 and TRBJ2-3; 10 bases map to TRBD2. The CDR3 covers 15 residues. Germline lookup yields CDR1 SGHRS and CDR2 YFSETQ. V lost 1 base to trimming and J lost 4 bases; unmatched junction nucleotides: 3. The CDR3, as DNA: TGCGCCAGCAGCTTGCCTAGCGGGGGCCCAGATACGCAGTATTTT. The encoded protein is CASSLPSGGPDTQYF.

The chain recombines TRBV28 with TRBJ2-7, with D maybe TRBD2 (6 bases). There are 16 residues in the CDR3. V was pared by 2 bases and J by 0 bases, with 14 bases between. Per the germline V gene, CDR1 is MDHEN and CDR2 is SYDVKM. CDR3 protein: CASSLPHRGASYEQYF. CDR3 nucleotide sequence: TGTGCCAGCAGTTTACCCCACCGCGGGGCCTCCTACGAGCAGTACTTC.

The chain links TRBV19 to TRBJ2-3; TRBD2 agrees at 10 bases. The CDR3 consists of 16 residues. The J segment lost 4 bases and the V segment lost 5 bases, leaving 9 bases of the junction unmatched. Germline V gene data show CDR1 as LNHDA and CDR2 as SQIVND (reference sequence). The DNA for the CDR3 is TGTGCCAGTAGTCCACTCCTAGCGGGAGCGTCAGATACGCAGTATTTT. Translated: CASSPLLAGASDTQYF.

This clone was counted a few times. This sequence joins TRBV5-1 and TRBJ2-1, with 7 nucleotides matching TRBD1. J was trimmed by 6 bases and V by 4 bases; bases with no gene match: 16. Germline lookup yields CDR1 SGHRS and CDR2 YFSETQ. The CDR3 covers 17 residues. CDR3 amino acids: CASSPDKGQMGRNEQFF. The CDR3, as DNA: TGCGCCAGCAGCCCCGATAAGGGACAGATGGGTCGCAATGAGCAGTTCTTC.

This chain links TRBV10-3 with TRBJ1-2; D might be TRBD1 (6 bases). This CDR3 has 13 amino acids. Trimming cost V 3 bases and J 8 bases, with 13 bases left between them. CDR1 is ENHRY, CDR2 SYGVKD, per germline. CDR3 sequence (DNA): TGTGCCATCAGTGATAGGGACAATGGGGGCTACACCTTC. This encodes CAISDRDNGGYTF.

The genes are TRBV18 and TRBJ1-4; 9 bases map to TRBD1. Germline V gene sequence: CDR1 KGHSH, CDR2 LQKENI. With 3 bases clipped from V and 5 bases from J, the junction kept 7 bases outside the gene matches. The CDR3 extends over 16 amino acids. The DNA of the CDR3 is TGTGCCAGCTCACCCCTCCCCGGGACAGGGAATGAAAAACTGTTTTTT. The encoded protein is CASSPLPGTGNEKLFF.

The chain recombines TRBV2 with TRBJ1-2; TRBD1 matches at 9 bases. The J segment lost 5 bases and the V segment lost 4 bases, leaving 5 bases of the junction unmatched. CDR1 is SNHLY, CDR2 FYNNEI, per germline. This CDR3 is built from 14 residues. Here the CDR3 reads CASSADRGIYGYTF. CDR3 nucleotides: TGTGCCAGCAGTGCGGACAGGGGAATATATGGCTACACCTTC.

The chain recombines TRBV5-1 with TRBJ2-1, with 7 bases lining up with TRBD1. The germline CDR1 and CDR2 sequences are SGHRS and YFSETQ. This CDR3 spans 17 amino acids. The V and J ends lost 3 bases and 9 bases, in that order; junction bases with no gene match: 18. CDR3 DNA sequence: TGCGCCAGCAGCTCGCCCGGTGGGAACGACAGGGTGGCTGAGCAGTTCTTC. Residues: CASSSPGGNDRVAEQFF. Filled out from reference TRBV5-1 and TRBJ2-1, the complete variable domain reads KAGVTQTPRYLIKTRGQQVTLSCSPISGHRSVSWYQQTPGQGLQFLFEYFSETQRNKGNFPGRFSGRQFSNSRSEMNVSTLELGDSALYLCASSSPGGNDRVAEQFFGPGTRLTVL.

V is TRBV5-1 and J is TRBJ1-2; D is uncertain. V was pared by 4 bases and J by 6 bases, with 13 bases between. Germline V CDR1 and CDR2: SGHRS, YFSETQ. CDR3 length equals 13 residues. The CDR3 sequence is CASSLRARDGYTF. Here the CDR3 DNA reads TGCGCCAGCAGCCTCCGCGCACGGGATGGCTACACCTTC.

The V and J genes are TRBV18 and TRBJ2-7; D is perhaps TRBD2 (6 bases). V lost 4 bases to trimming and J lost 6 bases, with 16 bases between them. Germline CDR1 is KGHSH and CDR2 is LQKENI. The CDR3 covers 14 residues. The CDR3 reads CASSLREEAGEQYF. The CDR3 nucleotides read TGTGCCAGCTCACTACGGGAAGAAGCGGGCGAGCAGTACTTC.

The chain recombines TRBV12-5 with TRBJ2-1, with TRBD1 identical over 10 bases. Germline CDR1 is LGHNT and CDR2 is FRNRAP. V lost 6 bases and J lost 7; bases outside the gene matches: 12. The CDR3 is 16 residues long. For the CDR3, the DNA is TGTGCTAGTGGACCCACAGGACAGGGGGGAATTAATGAGCAGTTCTTC. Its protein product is CASGPTGQGGINEQFF. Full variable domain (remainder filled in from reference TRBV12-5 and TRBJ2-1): DARVTQTPRHKVTEMGQEVTMRCQPILGHNTVFWYRQTMMQGLELLAYFRNRAPLDDSGMPKDRFSAEMPDATLATLKIQPSEPRDSAVYFCASGPTGQGGINEQFFGPGTRLTVL.

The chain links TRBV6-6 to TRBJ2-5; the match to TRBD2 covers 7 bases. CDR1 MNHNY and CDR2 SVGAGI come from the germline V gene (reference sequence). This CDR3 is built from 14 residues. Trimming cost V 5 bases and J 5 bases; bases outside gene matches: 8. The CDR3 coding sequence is TGTGCCAGCAGTCCCGCCCTGGGGGGGGAGACCCAGTACTTC. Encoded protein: CASSPALGGETQYF.

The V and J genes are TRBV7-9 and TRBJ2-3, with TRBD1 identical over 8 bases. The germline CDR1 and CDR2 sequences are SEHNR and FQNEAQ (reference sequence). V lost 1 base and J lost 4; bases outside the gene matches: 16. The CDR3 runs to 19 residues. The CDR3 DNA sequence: TGTGCCAGCAGCTTAGGGGATCGAACAGGGGGGCCCCTGGCAGATACGCAGTATTTT. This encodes CASSLGDRTGGPLADTQYF. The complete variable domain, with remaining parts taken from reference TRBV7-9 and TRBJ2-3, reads DTGVSQNPRHKITKRGQNVTFRCDPISEHNRLYWYRQTLGQGPEFLTYFQNEAQLEKSRLLSDRFSAERPKGSFSTLEIQRTEQGDSAMYLCASSLGDRTGGPLADTQYFGPGTRLTVL.

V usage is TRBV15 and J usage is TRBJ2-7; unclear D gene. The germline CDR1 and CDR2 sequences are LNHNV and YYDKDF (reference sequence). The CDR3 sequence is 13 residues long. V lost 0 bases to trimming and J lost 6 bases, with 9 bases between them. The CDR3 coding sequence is TGTGCCACCAGCAGAGAAAAAGTCACCGAGCAGTACTTC. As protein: CATSREKVTEQYF.